What follows are 15 T cell receptor beta chains derived from one specimen sequenced in a study of OX40 agonist ivuxolimab in advanced cancers. Using immunoSEQ multiplex PCR, the repertoire was profiled, and TCRdb retains in-frame clones only, with some absent. The sample includes tens of thousands of clones, about 87% of them seen just once. This specimen was CD4+ or CD8+ T cells sorted from blood, taken in a trial of the OX40 agonist ivuxolimab. The receptors were sampled from an adult with an advanced solid tumor such as melanoma, head and neck, liver or kidney cancer.

This rearrangement joins TRBV5-1 to TRBJ2-1, with TRBD2 matching over 7 bases. Germline loops: CDR1 SGHRS, CDR2 YFSETQ. V dropped 7 bases and J dropped 1; count of bases not matched to a gene: 5. CDR3 size: 14 residues. CDR3 in amino acids: CASSSGESYNEQFF. CDR3 in DNA: TGCGCCAGCTCCAGCGGGGAGTCCTACAATGAGCAGTTCTTC.

This clone is a singleton in its sample. The chain employs TRBV7-2 and TRBJ2-2, with D possibly being TRBD1 or TRBD2 (5 bases each). The CDR3 consists of 16 residues. Per germline, CDR1 SGHTA and CDR2 FQGNSA. Trimming cost V 1 base and J 1 base, with 10 bases left between them. CDR3 sequence (DNA): TGTGCCAGCAGCTTAGTGGGACCTAGGAACACCGGGGAGCTGTTTTTT. It codes for CASSLVGPRNTGELFF.

The rearrangement links TRBV6-1 to TRBJ2-7; TRBD2 matches 7 bases. After removal of 4 bases from V and 6 bases from J, the junction contained 6 bases not matched to a gene. CDR3 length equals 13 residues. CDR1 is MNHNS and CDR2 is SASEGT in the germline V gene. CDR3 nucleotide sequence: TGTGCCAGCAGTGGAATGGGGGGGGGCGAGCAGTACTTC. It codes for CASSGMGGGEQYF.

The chain carries TRBV15 and TRBJ2-2, with TRBD2 as a possible D gene (6 bases). CDR3 length equals 16 residues. V gave up 5 bases and J gave up 0 bases, with 13 bases separating them. CDR1 and CDR2 from the germline V gene are LNHNV and YYDKDF (reference sequence). The CDR3 is CATSPPGTANTGELFF. The CDR3 DNA reads TGTGCCACCAGCCCCCCAGGGACTGCGAACACCGGGGAGCTGTTTTTT.

V is TRBV4-3 and J is TRBJ1-4, with D possibly TRBD1 on 6 matching bases. The CDR3 extends over 13 amino acids. The V end was cut by 0 bases, the J end by 15 bases, with 14 bases between. CDR1 and CDR2 from the germline V gene are LGHNA and YSLEER. This CDR3 is CASSQDRGSLLFF. The CDR3 DNA follows: TGCGCCAGCAGCCAAGACAGGGGAAGTTTGTTGTTTTTT.

The rearrangement uses TRBV5-6 and TRBJ2-2; D is undetermined. The CDR3 totals 13 residues. Germline CDR1 is SGHDT and CDR2 is YYEEEE. Trimming pared 1 base from V and 9 bases from J, leaving 10 bases between. The CDR3 region has the DNA TGTGCCAGCAGCTTGAGAGGAGTCCGGGAGCTGTTTTTT. As protein: CASSLRGVRELFF. Full variable domain (rest looked up from reference TRBV5-6 and TRBJ2-2): DAGVTQSPTHLIKTRGQQVTLRCSPKSGHDTVSWYQQALGQGPQFIFQYYEEEERQRGNFPDRFSGHQFPNYSSELNVNALLLGDSALYLCASSLRGVRELFFGEGSRLTVL.

The chain has TRBV18 and TRBJ1-1; 7 nucleotides line up with TRBD1. V dropped 4 bases and J dropped 4; count of bases not matched to a gene: 6. Looked up from germline, CDR1 is KGHSH and CDR2 is LQKENI. There are 14 residues in the CDR3. The CDR3 DNA sequence: TGTGCCAGCTCACGAGGACAGGAGGGCACTGAAGCTTTCTTT. It is translated as CASSRGQEGTEAFF.

The chain uses TRBV2 and TRBJ1-1; TRBD1 matches at 7 bases. The CDR3 has 15 residues. V gave up 7 bases and J gave up 0 bases; unmatched junction bases: 8. From germline, CDR1 is SNHLY and CDR2 FYNNEI. DNA for the CDR3: TGTGCCAGCACCTCGGACAGGTCCATGAACACTGAAGCTTTCTTT. Encoded protein: CASTSDRSMNTEAFF. The whole variable domain, filled in from reference TRBV2 and TRBJ1-1, reads EPEVTQTPSHQVTQMGQEVILRCVPISNHLYFYWYRQILGQKVEFLVSFYNNEISEKSEIFDDQFSVERPDGSNFTLKIRSTKLEDSAMYFCASTSDRSMNTEAFFGQGTRLTVV.

This chain connects TRBV13 to TRBJ2-7; 9 bases map to TRBD1. The germline V gene encodes CDR1 PRHDT and CDR2 FYEKMQ (reference sequence). This CDR3 has 14 residues. Trimming removed 4 bases from V and 4 bases from J; junction bases left unmatched: 5. CDR3 in amino acids: CASSSDRGPYEQYF. The CDR3 DNA follows: TGTGCCAGCAGCTCGGACAGGGGCCCTTACGAGCAGTACTTC.

The chain uses TRBV21-1 and TRBJ2-2; TRBD2, as called in the table, went unchecked against the DNA. TRBV21-1 is a pseudogene segment. This CDR3 has 14 amino acids. The CDR3: CASTTGTSRRELFF. In nucleotides, the CDR3 is TGTGCCAGCACCACCGGGACTAGCCGCCGGGAGCTGTTTTTT.

The CDR3 loop reads CASSPAGRETQYF. CDR3 DNA: TGTGCCAGCAGTCCAGCGGGACGAGAGACCCAGTACTTC. V usage is TRBV7-2 and J usage is TRBJ2-5; TRBD2 matches at 7 bases. V trimming: 6 bases; J trimming: 4 bases; junction bases outside the gene matches: 5. Germline V lookup: CDR1 SGHTA, CDR2 FQGNSA. The CDR3 runs to 13 residues.

The J gene is TRBJ2-1, the V gene TRBV6-1, with 13 bases that match TRBD2. CDR1 MNHNS and CDR2 SASEGT come from the germline V gene. This CDR3 is 20 amino acids long. Germline trimming cut 0 bases from V and 0 bases from J; bases unmatched to any gene: 8. The CDR3, as DNA: TGTGCCAGCAGTGAAGCTTTACTAGCGGGGGGGCAGGCCTCCTACAATGAGCAGTTCTTC. It encodes CASSEALLAGGQASYNEQFF.

The V gene is TRBV19, the J gene TRBJ1-1; no clear D gene. The CDR3 runs to 12 residues. Looked up from germline, CDR1 is LNHDA and CDR2 is SQIVND (reference sequence). The germline V and J ends were trimmed by 3 bases and 7 bases, with 9 bases remaining between them. CDR3 in amino acids: CASSMANGEAFF. CDR3 nucleotides: TGTGCCAGTAGTATGGCGAATGGTGAAGCTTTCTTT.

The V gene is TRBV18, the J gene TRBJ2-7, with TRBD2 matching over 10 bases. This CDR3 has 14 residues. Per germline, CDR1 KGHSH and CDR2 LQKENI. With V trimmed by 8 bases and J by 2 bases, 6 bases remained unmatched. In nucleotides, the CDR3 is TGTGCCAGCCCTTCAGCGGGAGGGCCCTACGAGCAGTACTTC. Encoded protein: CASPSAGGPYEQYF.

This clone was seen only once. J is TRBJ2-3 and V is TRBV5-5; unclear D gene. Germline-derived CDR1 and CDR2 are SGHKS and YYEKEE (reference sequence). The V and J ends lost 4 bases and 1 base respectively, with 13 bases between them. The CDR3 has 15 amino acids. CDR3 sequence: CASSPPTVGTDTQYF. CDR3 nucleotides: TGTGCCAGCAGCCCCCCCACAGTCGGCACAGATACGCAGTATTTT.